The clone carrying this T cell receptor (beta chain) was recorded a few times. In Seattle, patients joined the study during active infection and were tracked longitudinally. This sample stems from a study of blood T cell repertoires in COVID-19. Study details: Samples came from the United States, Italy and Spain, spanning acute and convalescent COVID-19. From T cells, B-cell-depleted T cells, or PBMCs came the material, which was cDNA or gDNA.

Measured with immunoSEQ multiplex PCR; TCRdb has only the in-frame clones, and not every one. Here the sample spans 220,000 or so clones, more than 75% being singletons. The specimen sequenced was peripheral blood. The TCR sequence derives from a woman of 80 years or more with COVID-19, enrolled during active disease.

CDR3 nucleotides: TGTGCCAGCAGTACGATCCGGGGCTACAATGAGCAGTTCTTC. Protein sequence: CASSTIRGYNEQFF. The V and J genes are TRBV7-9 and TRBJ2-1, with TRBD2 as a possible D gene (5 bases). V was trimmed by 6 bases and J by 3 bases, leaving 12 bases between them. Germline CDR1 SEHNR, CDR2 FQNEAQ (reference sequence). The CDR3 spans 14 residues.